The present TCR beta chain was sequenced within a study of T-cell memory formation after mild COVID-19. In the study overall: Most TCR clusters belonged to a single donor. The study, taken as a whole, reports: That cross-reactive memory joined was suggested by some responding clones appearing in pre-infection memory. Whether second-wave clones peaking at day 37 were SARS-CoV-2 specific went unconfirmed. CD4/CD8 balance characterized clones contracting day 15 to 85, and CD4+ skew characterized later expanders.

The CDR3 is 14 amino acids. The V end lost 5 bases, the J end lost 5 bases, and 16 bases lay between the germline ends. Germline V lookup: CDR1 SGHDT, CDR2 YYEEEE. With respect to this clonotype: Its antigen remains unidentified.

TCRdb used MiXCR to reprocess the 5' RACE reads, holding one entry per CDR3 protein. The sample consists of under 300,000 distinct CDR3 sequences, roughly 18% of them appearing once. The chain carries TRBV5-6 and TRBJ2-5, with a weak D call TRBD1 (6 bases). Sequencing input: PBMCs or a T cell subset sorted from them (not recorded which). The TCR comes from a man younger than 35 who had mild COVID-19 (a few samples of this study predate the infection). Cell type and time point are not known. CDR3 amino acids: CASRGRRGAETQYF. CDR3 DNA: TGTGCCAGCAGAGGCCGCAGGGGTGCGGAGACCCAGTACTTC.